The subject of this entry is one T cell receptor beta chain. Its antigen is still unknown. The record originates from a study of Ad26.COV2.S vaccination and SARS-CoV-2 variants. Overall study: Intramuscularly, Ad26.COV2.S was given either once or twice, 56 days apart. Findings of the study overall: Comparability of non-spike TCR breadth was observed across vaccine and placebo recipients. Spike-specific CD8+ and CD4+ T cell responses reportedly showed substantial breadth after vaccination.

Treatment here: about 20 received Ad26.COV2.S at low or high dose, single or two shots; roughly five received placebo; per-sample allocation not given. After the first vaccine or placebo injection, samples were drawn on day 63. This vaccine is an Ad26 vector that expresses the Wuhan-strain SARS-CoV-2 spike. Profiled with immunoSEQ multiplex PCR; TCRdb holds only in-frame clones, not every one. The table includes 500,000 or so clones, 87% detected once. The clonotype comes from a person aged 18-60 years who received the Ad26.COV2.S COVID-19 vaccine or a placebo. The starting material was peripheral blood, obtained in a trial of Ad26.COV2.S vaccine versus placebo.

CDR3 sequence: CASSLETPEGYTF. CDR3 DNA: TGTGCCAGCAGCCTGGAGACACCGGAGGGCTACACCTTC. This chain links TRBV5-8 with TRBJ1-2; no firm D call. Germline loops: CDR1 SGHTS, CDR2 YDEGEE. The CDR3 runs 13 residues. The V and J ends lost 4 bases and 8 bases respectively, with 15 bases between them. The complete variable domain, with remaining parts taken from reference TRBV5-8 and TRBJ1-2, reads EAGVTQSPTHLIKTRGQQATLRCSPISGHTSVYWYQQALGLGLQFLLWYDEGEERNRGNFPPRFSGRQFPNYSSELNVNALELEDSALYLCASSLETPEGYTFGSGTRLTVV.